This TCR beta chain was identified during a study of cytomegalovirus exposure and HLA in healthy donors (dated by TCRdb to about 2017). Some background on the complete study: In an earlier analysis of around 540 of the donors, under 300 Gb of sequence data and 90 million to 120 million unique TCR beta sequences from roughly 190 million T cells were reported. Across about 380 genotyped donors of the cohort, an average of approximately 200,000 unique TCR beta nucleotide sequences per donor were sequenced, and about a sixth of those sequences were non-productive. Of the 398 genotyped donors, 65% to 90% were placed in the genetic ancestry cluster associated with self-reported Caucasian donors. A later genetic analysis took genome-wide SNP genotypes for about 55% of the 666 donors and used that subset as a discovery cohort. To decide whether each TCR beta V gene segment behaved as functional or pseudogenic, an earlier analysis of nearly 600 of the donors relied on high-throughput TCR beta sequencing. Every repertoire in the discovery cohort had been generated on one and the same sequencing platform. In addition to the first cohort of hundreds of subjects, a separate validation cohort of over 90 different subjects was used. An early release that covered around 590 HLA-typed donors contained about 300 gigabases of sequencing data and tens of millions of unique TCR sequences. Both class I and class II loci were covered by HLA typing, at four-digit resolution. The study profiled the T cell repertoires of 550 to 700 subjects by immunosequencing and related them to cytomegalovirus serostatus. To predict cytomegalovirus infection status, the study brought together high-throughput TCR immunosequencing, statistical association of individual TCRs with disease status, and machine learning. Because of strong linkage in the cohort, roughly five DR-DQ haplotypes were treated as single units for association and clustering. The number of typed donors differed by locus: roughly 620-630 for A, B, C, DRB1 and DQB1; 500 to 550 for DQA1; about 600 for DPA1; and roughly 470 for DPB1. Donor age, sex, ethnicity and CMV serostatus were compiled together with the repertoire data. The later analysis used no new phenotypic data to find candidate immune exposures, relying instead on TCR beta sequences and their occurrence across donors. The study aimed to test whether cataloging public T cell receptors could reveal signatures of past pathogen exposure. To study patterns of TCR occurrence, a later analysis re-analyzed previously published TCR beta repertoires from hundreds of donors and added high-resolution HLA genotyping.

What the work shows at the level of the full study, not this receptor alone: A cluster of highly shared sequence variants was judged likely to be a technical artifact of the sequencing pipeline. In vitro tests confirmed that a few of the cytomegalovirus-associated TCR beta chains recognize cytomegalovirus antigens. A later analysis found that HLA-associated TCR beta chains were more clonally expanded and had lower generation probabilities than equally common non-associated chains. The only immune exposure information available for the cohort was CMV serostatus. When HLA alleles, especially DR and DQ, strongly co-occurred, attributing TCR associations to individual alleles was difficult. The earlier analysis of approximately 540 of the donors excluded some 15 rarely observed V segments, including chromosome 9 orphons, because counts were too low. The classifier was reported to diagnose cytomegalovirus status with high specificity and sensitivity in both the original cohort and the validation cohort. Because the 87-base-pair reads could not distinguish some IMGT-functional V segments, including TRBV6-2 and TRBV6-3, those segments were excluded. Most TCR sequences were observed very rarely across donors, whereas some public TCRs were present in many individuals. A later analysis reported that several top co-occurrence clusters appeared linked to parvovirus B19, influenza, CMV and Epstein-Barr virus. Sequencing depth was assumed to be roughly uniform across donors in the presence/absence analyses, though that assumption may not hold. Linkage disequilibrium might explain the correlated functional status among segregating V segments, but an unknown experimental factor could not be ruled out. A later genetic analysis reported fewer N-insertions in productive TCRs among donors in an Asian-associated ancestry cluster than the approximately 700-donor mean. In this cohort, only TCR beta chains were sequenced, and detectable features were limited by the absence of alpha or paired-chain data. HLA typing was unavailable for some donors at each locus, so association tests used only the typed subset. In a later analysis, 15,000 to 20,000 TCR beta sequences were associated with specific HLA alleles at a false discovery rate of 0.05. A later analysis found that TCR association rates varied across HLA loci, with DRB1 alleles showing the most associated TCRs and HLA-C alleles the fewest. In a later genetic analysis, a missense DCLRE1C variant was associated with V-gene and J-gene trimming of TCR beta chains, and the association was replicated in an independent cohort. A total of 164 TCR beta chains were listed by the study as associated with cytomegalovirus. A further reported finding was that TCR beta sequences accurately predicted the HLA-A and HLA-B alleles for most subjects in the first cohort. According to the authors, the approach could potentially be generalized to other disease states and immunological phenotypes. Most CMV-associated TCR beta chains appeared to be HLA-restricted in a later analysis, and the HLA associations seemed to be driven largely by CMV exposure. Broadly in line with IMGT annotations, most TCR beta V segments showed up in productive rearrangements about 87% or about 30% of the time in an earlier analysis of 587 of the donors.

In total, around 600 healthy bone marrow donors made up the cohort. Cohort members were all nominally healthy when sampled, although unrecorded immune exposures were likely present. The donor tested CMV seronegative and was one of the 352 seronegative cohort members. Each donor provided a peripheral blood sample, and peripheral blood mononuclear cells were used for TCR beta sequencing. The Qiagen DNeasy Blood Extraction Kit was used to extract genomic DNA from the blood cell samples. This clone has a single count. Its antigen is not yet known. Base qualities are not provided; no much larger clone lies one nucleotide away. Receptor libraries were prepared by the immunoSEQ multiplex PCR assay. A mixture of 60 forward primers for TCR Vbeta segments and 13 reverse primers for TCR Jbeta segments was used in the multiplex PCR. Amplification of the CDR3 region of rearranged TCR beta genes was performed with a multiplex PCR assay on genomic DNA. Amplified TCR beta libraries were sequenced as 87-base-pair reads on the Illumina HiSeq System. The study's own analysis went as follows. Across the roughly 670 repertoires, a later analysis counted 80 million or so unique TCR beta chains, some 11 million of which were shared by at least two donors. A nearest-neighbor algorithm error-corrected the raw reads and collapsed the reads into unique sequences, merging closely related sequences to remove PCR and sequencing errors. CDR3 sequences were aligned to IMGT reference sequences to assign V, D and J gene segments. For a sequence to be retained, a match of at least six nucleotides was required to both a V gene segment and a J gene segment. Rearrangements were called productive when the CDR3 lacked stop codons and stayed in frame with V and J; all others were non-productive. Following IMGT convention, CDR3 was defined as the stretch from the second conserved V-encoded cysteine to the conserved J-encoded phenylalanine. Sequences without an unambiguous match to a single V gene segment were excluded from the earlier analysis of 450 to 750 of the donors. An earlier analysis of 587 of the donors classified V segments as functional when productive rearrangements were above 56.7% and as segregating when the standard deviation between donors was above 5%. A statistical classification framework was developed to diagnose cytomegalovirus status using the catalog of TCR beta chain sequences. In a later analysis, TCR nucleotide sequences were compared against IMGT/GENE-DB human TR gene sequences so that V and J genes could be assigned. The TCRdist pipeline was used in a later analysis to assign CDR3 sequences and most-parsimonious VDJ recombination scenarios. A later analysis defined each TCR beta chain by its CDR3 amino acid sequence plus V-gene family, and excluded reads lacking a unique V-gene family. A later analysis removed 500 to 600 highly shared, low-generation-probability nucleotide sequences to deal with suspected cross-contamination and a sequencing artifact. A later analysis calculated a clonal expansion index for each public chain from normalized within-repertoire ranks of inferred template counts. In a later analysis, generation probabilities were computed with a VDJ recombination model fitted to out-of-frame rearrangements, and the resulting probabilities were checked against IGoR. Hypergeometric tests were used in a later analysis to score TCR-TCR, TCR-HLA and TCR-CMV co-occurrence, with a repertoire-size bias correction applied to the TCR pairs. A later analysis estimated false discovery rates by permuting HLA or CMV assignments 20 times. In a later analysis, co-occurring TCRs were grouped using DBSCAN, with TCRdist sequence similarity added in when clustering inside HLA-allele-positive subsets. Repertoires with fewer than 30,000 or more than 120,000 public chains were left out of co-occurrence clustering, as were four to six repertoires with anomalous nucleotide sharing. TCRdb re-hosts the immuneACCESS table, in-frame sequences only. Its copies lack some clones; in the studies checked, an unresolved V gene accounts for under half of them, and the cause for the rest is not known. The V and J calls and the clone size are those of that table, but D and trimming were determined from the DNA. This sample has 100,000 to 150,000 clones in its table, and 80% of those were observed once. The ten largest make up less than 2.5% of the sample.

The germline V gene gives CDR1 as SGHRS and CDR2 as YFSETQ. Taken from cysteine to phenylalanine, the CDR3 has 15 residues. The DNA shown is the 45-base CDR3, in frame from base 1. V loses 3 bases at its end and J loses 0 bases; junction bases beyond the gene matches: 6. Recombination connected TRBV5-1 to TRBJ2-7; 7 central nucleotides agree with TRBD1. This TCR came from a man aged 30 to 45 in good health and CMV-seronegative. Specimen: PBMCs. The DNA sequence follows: TGCGCCAGCAGCTCGCTACAGGGGAGCTCCTACGAGCAGTACTTC. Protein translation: CASSSLQGSSYEQYF.